These 32 T cell receptor beta chains originate from one sample sequenced in a study of immune cell composition in non-small cell lung cancer. The repertoire was sequenced with immunoSEQ multiplex PCR; TCRdb's copy has only in-frame clones and lacks some. The sample lists 2,000 to 2,500 clones; around 75% were seen once. Sequencing was done on a sample of lung tumor tissue. All receptors derive from a human donor with non-small cell lung cancer.

The CDR3 DNA reads as TGTGCCAGCATTAAGGGACTAGCGGGAGCAGTCACCGGGGAGCTGTTTTTT. As protein: CASIKGLAGAVTGELFF. The rearrangement uses TRBV2 and TRBJ2-2; TRBD2 aligns across 14 bases. The CDR3 is 17 amino acids. With V trimmed by 7 bases and J by 4 bases, 8 bases remained unmatched. The germline V gene has CDR1 SNHLY and CDR2 FYNNEI.

In nucleotides, the CDR3 is TGCGCCAGCAGCTTGGCGGGAGGGCCAACAGATACGCAGTATTTT. This sequence encodes CASSLAGGPTDTQYF. The rearrangement joins TRBV5-1 to TRBJ2-3, with TRBD2 identical over 8 bases. V lost 0 bases and J lost 3; bases outside the gene matches: 3. Germline CDR1 reads SGHRS; CDR2 reads YFSETQ. This CDR3 region has 15 residues.

A remark on this clone: No conserved phenylalanine or tryptophan ends this CDR3, so it is likely a read error. Because the CDR3's place on the DNA is in doubt, the DNA is left out and the CDR3 is given as listed by TCRdb. V gene TRBV6-5 combines with J gene TRBJ2-4; the table's D call of TRBD1 was not tested on the DNA. The germline CDR1 and CDR2 sequences are MNHEY and SVGAGI. The CDR3 extends over 11 residues, inclusive of both ends. The CDR3 protein is CARSIRDREKG.

This sequence joins TRBV19 and TRBJ1-2, with 8 nucleotides matching TRBD1. Germline lookup yields CDR1 LNHDA and CDR2 SQIVND (reference sequence). CDR3 length: 14 residues. With V trimmed by 7 bases and J by 7 bases, 11 bases remained unmatched. CDR3 sequence: CASTDRGYYRGYTF. In DNA form, the CDR3 reads TGTGCCAGTACCGACAGGGGTTATTATCGTGGCTACACCTTC.

This clone was recorded a few times. The chain employs TRBV19 and TRBJ1-1; 8 bases are shared with TRBD1. J was trimmed by 10 bases and V by 4 bases; bases with no gene match: 11. Germline assignment: CDR1 LNHDA and CDR2 SQIVND (reference sequence). This CDR3 is built from 14 residues. Written as DNA, the CDR3 is TGTGCCAGTAGTACCCCGGGGACAGGCGTAAGAGCTTTCTTT. Translating it yields CASSTPGTGVRAFF.

The rearrangement joins TRBV20-1 to TRBJ2-3; a possible D gene is TRBD2 (5 bases). The germline gives CDR1 DFQATT, CDR2 SNEGSKA (reference sequence). This CDR3 has 11 residues. The ends were cut back, 7 bases at V and 5 bases at J, with 10 bases in the middle. The DNA for the CDR3 is TGCAGTGGGGATCGGGGAGATACGCAGTATTTT. This gives the protein CSGDRGDTQYF.

This chain links TRBV7-7 with TRBJ2-1; D is unclear. V was shortened by 1 base and J by 5 bases, with 6 bases between the two germline ends. CDR3 length equals 13 residues. The germline CDR1 and CDR2 sequences are SSHAT and FNYEAQ (reference sequence). The CDR3 bases are TGTGCCAGCAGCTTAGGGTCAGACAATGAGCAGTTCTTC. Amino acids: CASSLGSDNEQFF.

This rearrangement joins TRBV10-3 to TRBJ2-5, with 8 bases matching TRBD2. Germline V CDR1 and CDR2: ENHRY, SYGVKD. Trimming cost V 8 bases and J 2 bases; bases outside gene matches: 10. The CDR3 length is 15 residues. The CDR3 DNA reads as TGTGCCATCCGGGGGGGCCGGGGGGATCAAGAGACCCAGTACTTC. Translated, it gives CAIRGGRGDQETQYF.

The chain recombines TRBV19 with TRBJ2-3; 14 bases match TRBD2. The germline V gene encodes CDR1 LNHDA and CDR2 SQIVND (reference sequence). This CDR3 contains 15 residues. V was pared by 3 bases and J by 8 bases, with 4 bases of the junction left unmatched. CDR3 region: CASSIMTSGGGTQYF. The DNA of the CDR3 is TGTGCCAGTAGTATTATGACTAGCGGGGGGGGTACGCAGTATTTT.

The chain combines TRBV7-8 with TRBJ1-1; possibly TRBD1 for D (5 bases). V lost 1 base, J lost 1 base, and 7 bases lay in between. The CDR3 contains 14 residues. Looked up from germline, CDR1 is SGHVS and CDR2 is FQNEAQ. CDR3 coding DNA: TGTGCCAGCAGCTTAGTAACAGGGAACACTGAAGCTTTCTTT. This gives the protein CASSLVTGNTEAFF.

The rearrangement uses TRBV15 and TRBJ2-1; 7 bases line up with TRBD2. CDR1 LNHNV and CDR2 YYDKDF come from the germline V gene (reference sequence). The junction had 15 bases not matched to a gene; V was cut back by 0 bases and J by 4 bases. This CDR3 spans 19 amino acids. The CDR3 DNA sequence: TGTGCCACCAGCAGAGAGATCCGAAAGTGGGGAGCGGGGTACAATGAGCAGTTCTTC. Amino acid sequence: CATSREIRKWGAGYNEQFF.

The V gene is TRBV7-2, the J gene TRBJ2-3; a possible D gene is TRBD1 (6 bases). V was pared by 6 bases and J by 4 bases, with 11 bases between. The CDR3 has 13 amino acids. Germline lookup yields CDR1 SGHTA and CDR2 FQGNSA. CDR3 sequence: CASSPQGPDTQYF. For the CDR3, the DNA is TGTGCCAGCAGTCCACAGGGACCAGATACGCAGTATTTT. Based on the CDR3 plus reference TRBV7-2 and TRBJ2-3, the full variable domain is GAGVSQSPSNKVTEKGKDVELRCDPISGHTALYWYRQSLGQGLEFLIYFQGNSAPDKSGLPSDRFSAERTGGSVSTLTIQRTQQEDSAVYLCASSPQGPDTQYFGPGTRLTVL.

This clone was seen just once. The chain links TRBV7-4 to TRBJ1-1, with D hard to call. Trimming cost V 6 bases and J 4 bases, with 6 bases left between them. This CDR3 region has 11 residues. CDR1 is SGHVT, CDR2 SQSDAQ, per germline. This CDR3 reads CASRVGTEAFF. The CDR3 DNA is TGTGCCAGCAGAGTCGGCACTGAAGCTTTCTTT.

The chain employs TRBV6-6 and TRBJ1-3, with D maybe TRBD1 (5 bases). Germline CDR1 is MNHNY and CDR2 is SVGAGI (reference sequence). Trimming cost V 2 bases and J 4 bases, with 12 bases left between them. This CDR3 region has 15 residues. The CDR3 DNA sequence: TGTGCCAGCAGTTACGTAGGGGATGGGGGAAACACCATATATTTT. This sequence encodes CASSYVGDGGNTIYF.

This chain links TRBV5-1 with TRBJ2-5, with 13 bases identical to TRBD2. In germline, CDR1 is SGHRS, CDR2 YFSETQ. The V and J ends lost 0 bases and 5 bases, in that order; junction bases with no gene match: 7. The CDR3 loop spans 17 amino acids. CDR3 coding DNA: TGCGCCAGCAGCTTGGGGACTAGCGGGAGTTTAGGCGAGACCCAGTACTTC. Translation gives CASSLGTSGSLGETQYF.

The V call is TRBV19, the J call TRBJ1-5; weak D call: TRBD1 (5 bases). V was trimmed by 4 bases and J by 3 bases, leaving 16 bases between them. This CDR3 has 16 residues. Germline V gene lookup returns CDR1 LNHDA and CDR2 SQIVND (reference sequence). The CDR3 reads CASSNRGTQLNQPQHF. The CDR3, as DNA: TGTGCCAGTAGTAATAGGGGAACACAGCTCAATCAGCCCCAGCATTTT.

The chain is built from TRBV27 and TRBJ2-4, with D perhaps TRBD1 (6 bases). The CDR3 length is 15 residues. V lost 4 bases and J 1 base, leaving 11 bases between the germline ends. Per germline, CDR1 MNHEY and CDR2 SMNVEV (reference sequence). The CDR3 is CASSSQGRAKNIQYF. CDR3 DNA: TGTGCCAGCAGTTCACAGGGACGGGCCAAAAACATTCAGTACTTC.

V is TRBV18 and J is TRBJ2-5; maybe TRBD2 (5 bases). Germline CDR1 KGHSH, CDR2 LQKENI. The CDR3 runs 15 residues. The V and J ends lost 6 bases and 4 bases respectively, with 18 bases between them. For the CDR3, the DNA is TGTGCCAGCTCTCCCTCGGGAAGTATTGGAGAGACCCAGTACTTC. Translated, it gives CASSPSGSIGETQYF.

The chain uses TRBV11-2 and TRBJ2-7, with 9 nucleotides matching TRBD2. Trimming removed 6 bases from V and 0 bases from J; junction bases left unmatched: 18. The CDR3 runs to 19 residues. Germline V lookup: CDR1 SGHAT, CDR2 FQNNGV. This CDR3 reads CASRPPRASGAGSSYEQYF. The CDR3 DNA sequence: TGTGCCAGCAGACCCCCAAGGGCTAGCGGGGCAGGGTCCTCCTACGAGCAGTACTTC.

This clone appeared a single time. The V and J genes are TRBV9 and TRBJ2-3; 12 bases are a match to TRBD2. The germline V gene has CDR1 SGDLS and CDR2 YYNGEE. V gave up 2 bases and J gave up 5 bases; unmatched junction bases: 9. This CDR3 is 17 amino acids long. This chain's CDR3 is CASSVMGTSGLGDTQYF. The CDR3 DNA follows: TGTGCCAGCAGCGTTATGGGGACTAGCGGGTTAGGAGATACGCAGTATTTT.

This clone is categorized as large. The genes are TRBV11-2 and TRBJ1-2; D gene uncertain. The CDR3 totals 15 residues. V was cut by 5 bases and J by 8 bases, with 21 bases left in between. Germline-derived CDR1 and CDR2 are SGHAT and FQNNGV. CDR3 protein: CASSPRNPTPWGYTF. CDR3 sequence (DNA): TGTGCCAGCAGCCCTAGAAATCCGACCCCGTGGGGCTACACCTTC.

This clone was seen a few times. V and J are TRBV5-4 and TRBJ2-7, with 11 nucleotides matching TRBD2. In germline, CDR1 is SGHNT, CDR2 YYREEE (reference sequence). The CDR3 spans 16 residues. The V gene end was trimmed by 4 bases and the J gene end by 3 bases; junction bases not matched to a gene: 9. The CDR3 DNA reads as TGTGCCAGCAGCCCTACCGCGGGACTAGCGGTCTACGAGCAGTACTTC. This gives the protein CASSPTAGLAVYEQYF.

In this sample, this clone is large. V gene TRBV5-6 combines with J gene TRBJ2-5; the D gene is possibly TRBD2 (6 bases). This CDR3 region has 14 residues. Germline V CDR1 and CDR2: SGHDT, YYEEEE. Deletions cut 1 base from V and 7 bases from J, with 14 bases between. The CDR3 bases are TGTGCCAGCAGCTTGTGGGGCGGGATTTTGACCCAGTACTTC. Protein product: CASSLWGGILTQYF.

The rearrangement uses TRBV5-3 and TRBJ2-7, with 8 bases fitting TRBD1. TRBV5-3 is reported as an ORF; its role is uncertain. J gave up 1 base and V 8 bases, and 11 bases lay outside the gene matches. The CDR3 loop spans 15 amino acids. In DNA, the CDR3 is TGTGCCAGCAGAAAAGGACAGGGAGTTTCCTACGAGCAGTACTTC. Encoded protein: CASRKGQGVSYEQYF.

The chain combines TRBV10-3 with TRBJ2-7; 8 bases map to TRBD2. CDR1 is ENHRY and CDR2 is SYGVKD in the germline V gene. V shed 0 bases, J shed 5 bases, and the junction held 3 bases outside the gene matches. The CDR3 spans 14 residues. For the CDR3, the DNA is TGTGCCATCAGTGAGTCTAGCGGGAAGGACGAGCAGTACTTC. Translating gives CAISESSGKDEQYF.

This sequence joins TRBV28 and TRBJ2-1, with 7 bases aligning to TRBD2. The length of the CDR3 is 12 residues. V was clipped by 6 bases and J by 7 bases; unmatched bases: 3. Per the germline V gene, CDR1 is MDHEN and CDR2 is SYDVKM. For the CDR3, the DNA is TGTGCCAGCAGCGCAGCGGGGAATGAGCAGTTCTTC. Translation: CASSAAGNEQFF.

V gene TRBV5-1 combines with J gene TRBJ1-1; a possible D gene is TRBD1 (5 bases). The V gene's germline CDR1 is SGHRS and CDR2 YFSETQ. V dropped 4 bases and J dropped 2 bases, with 15 bases sitting between them. The CDR3 is 15 amino acids. The CDR3 is CASSPLGGGNTEAFF. DNA of the CDR3: TGCGCCAGCAGCCCCCTCGGGGGTGGCAACACTGAAGCTTTCTTT.

This clone has only a few counts. V usage is TRBV28 and J usage is TRBJ1-5; D remains unclear. V lost 6 bases and J lost 5, with 11 bases in between. Germline CDR1 and CDR2: MDHEN and SYDVKM. This CDR3 is built from 13 residues. The CDR3: CASRPESYQPQHF. The CDR3 DNA sequence: TGTGCCAGCAGACCTGAGAGTTATCAGCCCCAGCATTTT.

The rearrangement links TRBV18 to TRBJ1-1; 12 bases match TRBD1. The ends lost 0 bases at V and 3 bases at J; junction bases unmatched: 14. The CDR3 has 20 residues. The V gene's germline CDR1 is KGHSH and CDR2 LQKENI. The CDR3 bases are TGTGCCAGCTCACCACCAACTGGGGACAGGGGGCCGACTTGGCACACTGAAGCTTTCTTT. It specifies CASSPPTGDRGPTWHTEAFF. The full variable domain, its missing parts supplied by reference TRBV18 and TRBJ1-1, is NAGVMQNPRHLVRRRGQEARLRCSPMKGHSHVYWYRQLPEEGLKFMVYLQKENIIDESGMPKERFSAEFPKEGPSILRIQQVVRGDSAAYFCASSPPTGDRGPTWHTEAFFGQGTRLTVV.

The chain recombines TRBV18 with TRBJ1-4; 8 positions match TRBD1. The CDR3 contains 14 residues. V shed 6 bases, J shed 3 bases, and the junction held 3 bases outside the gene matches. Germline loops: CDR1 KGHSH, CDR2 LQKENI. CDR3 sequence (DNA): TGTGCCAGCTCGACGGGACAGGCTAATGAAAAACTGTTTTTT. It translates to CASSTGQANEKLFF.

The chain uses TRBV6-5 and TRBJ1-4, with 7 bases identical to TRBD1. J gave up 7 bases and V 8 bases, and 4 bases lay outside the gene matches. Germline V gives CDR1 MNHEY, CDR2 SVGAGI. The CDR3 extends over 12 amino acids. The CDR3 sequence: CASRQGGEKLFF. DNA for the CDR3: TGTGCCAGCCGTCAGGGGGGTGAAAAACTGTTTTTT.

The V gene is TRBV7-9, the J gene TRBJ1-3; D uncertain. Trimming shortened V by 10 bases and J by 4 bases, and 11 bases separated the two germline ends. Germline-derived CDR1 and CDR2 are SEHNR and FQNEAQ (reference sequence). This CDR3 is built from 12 residues. The CDR3 is CATSGGGNTIYF. In nucleotides, the CDR3 is TGTGCCACCTCGGGTGGGGGAAACACCATATATTTT.